The 24 T cell receptor beta chains listed next were all sequenced from one sample in a study of blood T cell repertoires in COVID-19 (dated by TCRdb to the early 2020s). Preparation of the library involved the immunoSEQ multiplex PCR assay. Entries here come from immuneACCESS through TCRdb and include only in-frame sequences with V and J called. Some clones fail to appear in such tables; in the studies checked, an unresolved V gene covers under half of the shortfall, and the cause of the remainder is unknown. Here the sample has roughly 110,000 clones; under 90% occur a single time. Clones ranked in the top ten supply 11% to 15% of the sample. Sequencing input: peripheral blood. The source is a woman in her sixties with acute or convalescent COVID-19.

The CDR3 protein is CASSQVSGAQETQYF. As DNA, the CDR3 is TGTGCCAGCAGCCAAGTTAGCGGAGCGCAAGAGACCCAGTACTTC. This chain links TRBV3-1 (or the pseudogene TRBV3-2) with TRBJ2-5, with D possibly TRBD2 on 6 matching bases. With 1 base removed from V and 2 bases from J, the gap between germline ends came to 11 bases. CDR1 LGHDT and CDR2 YNNKEL come from the germline V gene (reference sequence). The CDR3 is made up of 15 amino acids.

This chain connects TRBV5-1 to TRBJ1-2, with D hard to call. Germline CDR1 reads SGHRS; CDR2 reads YFSETQ. Trimming took off 3 bases at V and 5 bases at J, with 8 bases between the two ends. The CDR3 has 12 residues. CDR3 nucleotide sequence: TGCGCCAGCAGCTCCACAGTGTATGGCTACACCTTC. It yields the protein CASSSTVYGYTF.

This clone was seen only once. The chain links TRBV7-6 to TRBJ2-7; 10 bases match TRBD1. Germline V gives CDR1 SGHVS, CDR2 FNYEAQ. J was trimmed by 0 bases and V by 3 bases; bases with no gene match: 8. The CDR3 runs 17 residues. The CDR3 region is CASSLTGTGASSYEQYF. The CDR3, as DNA: TGTGCCAGCAGCTTGACCGGGACAGGGGCTAGCTCCTACGAGCAGTACTTC.

The V gene is TRBV7-9, the J gene TRBJ2-1; 9 bases are shared with TRBD2. The CDR3 consists of 16 residues. J was trimmed by 3 bases and V by 4 bases; bases with no gene match: 7. Germline loops: CDR1 SEHNR, CDR2 FQNEAQ (reference sequence). The CDR3 protein is CASSSSGVTGYNEQFF. The CDR3 region has the DNA TGTGCCAGCAGCTCTAGCGGGGTAACAGGCTACAATGAGCAGTTCTTC.

This chain links TRBV2 with TRBJ2-5, with D tentatively TRBD2 (6 bases). The CDR3 spans 13 residues. Germline lookup yields CDR1 SNHLY and CDR2 FYNNEI. Between the trimmed V and J ends, which lost 8 bases and 5 bases, there was a span of 15 bases. Written as DNA, the CDR3 is TGTGCCAGCCTGGACTATACTCGGGAGACCCAGTACTTC. This translates into CASLDYTRETQYF.

This clone was detected only once. The J gene is TRBJ1-3, the V gene TRBV20-1; D gene ambiguous. The CDR3 has 13 residues. Trimming took 3 bases from V and 4 from J, leaving 10 bases between them. Germline V gives CDR1 DFQATT, CDR2 SNEGSKA (reference sequence). The CDR3 here is CSASLRGGNTIYF. Written as DNA, the CDR3 is TGCAGTGCTAGTCTTAGAGGAGGAAACACCATATATTTT.

The J gene is TRBJ2-1, the V gene TRBV11-3; no clear D gene. The CDR3 length is 14 residues. The germline V gene encodes CDR1 SGHNT and CDR2 YENEEA. Trimming took 3 bases from V and 2 from J, leaving 8 bases between them. The CDR3 bases are TGTGCCAGCAGCTTCGGTGACACCTACAATGAGCAGTTCTTC. Translated, it gives CASSFGDTYNEQFF.

The chain uses TRBV5-1 and TRBJ2-1, with TRBD1 identical over 7 bases. With V trimmed by 5 bases and J by 5 bases, 10 bases remained unmatched. In germline, CDR1 is SGHRS, CDR2 YFSETQ. The CDR3 totals 15 residues. This CDR3 reads CASRHDRAGNNEQFF. The CDR3 coding sequence is TGCGCCAGCAGACACGACAGGGCGGGTAACAATGAGCAGTTCTTC.

The chain has TRBV11-2 and TRBJ2-3; 13 nucleotides align to TRBD2. Germline V gives CDR1 SGHAT, CDR2 FQNNGV. V was clipped by 5 bases and J by 1 base; unmatched bases: 6. CDR3 size: 17 residues. Here the CDR3 reads CASSLGLAGTGTDTQYF. In DNA form, the CDR3 reads TGTGCCAGCAGCCTGGGACTAGCGGGAACCGGCACAGATACGCAGTATTTT.

The chain uses TRBV10-3 and TRBJ2-6; 8 positions agree with TRBD1. V trimming: 3 bases; J trimming: 1 base; junction bases outside the gene matches: 5. Germline lookup yields CDR1 ENHRY and CDR2 SYGVKD. The CDR3 spans 17 residues. CDR3 residues: CAISDLTGESGANVLTF. The CDR3, as DNA: TGTGCCATCAGTGACCTGACAGGGGAGTCTGGGGCCAACGTCCTGACTTTC.

The genes are TRBV19 and TRBJ2-2; D is possibly TRBD2 (5 bases). This CDR3 has 17 amino acids. V lost 0 bases and J lost 4, with 15 bases in between. CDR1 and CDR2 (germline): LNHDA, SQIVND (reference sequence). DNA of the CDR3: TGTGCCAGTAGTATAGATTTGTCACGGGCGGGCACCGGGGAGCTGTTTTTT. This sequence encodes CASSIDLSRAGTGELFF.

The rearrangement uses TRBV29-1 and TRBJ2-3; D call uncertain. The CDR3 loop spans 15 amino acids. The V and J ends lost 6 bases and 3 bases respectively, with 19 bases between them. Looked up from germline, CDR1 is SQVTM and CDR2 is ANQGSEA. In DNA form, the CDR3 reads TGCAGCGTGTTAAGCCTTAAATCATCGACAGATACGCAGTATTTT. Protein: CSVLSLKSSTDTQYF.

This chain joins TRBV4-1 and TRBJ1-2; tentative D call: TRBD1 (6 bases). Germline assignment: CDR1 MGHRA and CDR2 YSYEKL. The CDR3 length is 14 residues. V was cut by 1 base and J by 2 bases, with 8 bases left in between. The CDR3 coding sequence is TGCGCCAGCAGCCAAGGGGGGGGCAACTATGGCTACACCTTC. Its translation is CASSQGGGNYGYTF.

The CDR3 region is CASSIDGSGSAGETQYF. DNA for the CDR3: TGTGCCAGTAGTATAGACGGTAGCGGGAGCGCGGGGGAGACCCAGTACTTC. The chain links TRBV19 to TRBJ2-5, with TRBD2 matching over 9 bases. CDR1 and CDR2 from the germline V gene are LNHDA and SQIVND (reference sequence). J lost 5 bases, V lost 0 bases, and 10 bases had no gene match. The CDR3 spans 17 residues.

This clone was picked up a small number of times. The chain links TRBV11-2 to TRBJ2-7; the D gene is possibly TRBD2 (5 bases). Looked up from germline, CDR1 is SGHAT and CDR2 is FQNNGV. The CDR3 has 13 amino acids. V was clipped by 0 bases and J by 4 bases, with 7 bases between them. Written as DNA, the CDR3 is TGTGCCAGCAGCTTAGACCCGGGGTACGAGCAGTACTTC. It codes for CASSLDPGYEQYF.

The rearrangement joins TRBV25-1 to TRBJ1-2; 10 bases agree with TRBD1. The ends lost 3 bases at V and 7 bases at J; junction bases unmatched: 14. The germline V gene encodes CDR1 MGHDK and CDR2 SYGVNS. This CDR3 region has 17 residues. CDR3 protein: CASSDWTGGNYRSGYTF. DNA for the CDR3: TGTGCCAGCAGTGACTGGACAGGGGGGAACTATAGGTCTGGCTACACCTTC.

The chain employs TRBV28 and TRBJ1-4; 7 bases align to TRBD1. Per germline, CDR1 MDHEN and CDR2 SYDVKM. The CDR3 length is 15 residues. The V gene end was trimmed by 2 bases and the J gene end by 7 bases; junction bases not matched to a gene: 7. The chain's CDR3 is CASSLGGGVSEKLFF. The CDR3 DNA is TGTGCCAGCAGTTTAGGAGGGGGCGTAAGTGAAAAACTGTTTTTT.

This clone is labeled medium-sized (0.01 to 0.1%). The J gene is TRBJ2-1, the V gene TRBV2, with D maybe TRBD1 (5 bases). Per germline, CDR1 SNHLY and CDR2 FYNNEI. The CDR3 is 14 residues long. The germline V and J ends were trimmed by 4 bases and 0 bases, with 7 bases remaining between them. This CDR3 reads CASSVDSSYNEQFF. In DNA, the CDR3 is TGTGCCAGCAGTGTAGACAGCTCCTACAATGAGCAGTTCTTC.

This sequence joins TRBV6-6 and TRBJ1-2, with D possibly matching TRBD1 (6 bases). Trimming stripped 0 bases from V and 6 bases from J, with 14 bases between. The CDR3 has 15 residues. The germline gives CDR1 MNHNY, CDR2 SVGAGI (reference sequence). CDR3 bases: TGTGCCAGCAGTTACTCGGAGGGGGGGAGGAATGGCTACACCTTC. Protein sequence: CASSYSEGGRNGYTF.

The chain joins TRBV11-3 to TRBJ2-1; D may be TRBD2 (6 bases). Trimming shortened V by 5 bases and J by 6 bases, and 14 bases separated the two germline ends. Germline V gene lookup returns CDR1 SGHNT and CDR2 YENEEA. The CDR3 is made up of 14 amino acids. This CDR3 reads CASSPAGLANEQFF. In DNA form, the CDR3 reads TGTGCCAGCAGCCCGGCGGGGCTGGCCAATGAGCAGTTCTTC.

The chain has TRBV19 and TRBJ1-5, with 7 bases aligning to TRBD1. J lost 4 bases, V lost 2 bases, and 5 bases had no gene match. Per germline, CDR1 LNHDA and CDR2 SQIVND (reference sequence). The CDR3 consists of 15 residues. CDR3 nucleotides: TGTGCCAGTAGTATAACCGGGACAGCGAATCAGCCCCAGCATTTT. This translates into CASSITGTANQPQHF.

As concerns this clone: The junction and the germline gene differ at one end; a read error may be behind it. The chain links TRBV7-7 to TRBJ2-5; D is possibly TRBD2 (6 bases). CDR1 and CDR2 from the germline V gene are SSHAT and FNYEAQ (reference sequence). This CDR3 is built from 15 residues. As DNA, the CDR3 is TGTGCTAGCAGCTTAGGACGCGGGATCGGAGAGACCCAGTACTTC. Its translation: CASSLGRGIGETQYF.

The genes are TRBV6-5 and TRBJ1-1; 7 bases agree with TRBD1. Germline assignment: CDR1 MNHEY and CDR2 SVGAGI. This CDR3 region has 13 residues. V shed 2 bases and J 5 bases; nucleotides not matched to a gene: 2. The CDR3 coding sequence is TGTGCCAGCAGTTACGCGACAGGGACTGAAGCTTTCTTT. It codes for CASSYATGTEAFF.

V usage is TRBV15 and J usage is TRBJ2-3; 9 bases are shared with TRBD2. The V gene's germline CDR1 is LNHNV and CDR2 YYDKDF (reference sequence). V trimming: 1 base; J trimming: 0 bases; junction bases outside the gene matches: 5. This CDR3 contains 17 residues. The CDR3 coding sequence is TGTGCCACCAGCAGAGGACTAGCGGTTAGTAGCACAGATACGCAGTATTTT. Translated, it gives CATSRGLAVSSTDTQYF. The entire variable domain, with the rest obtained from reference TRBV15 and TRBJ2-3, is as follows: DAMVIQNPRYQVTQFGKPVTLSCSQTLNHNVMYWYQQKSSQAPKLLFHYYDKDFNNEADTPDNFQSRRPNTSFCFLDIRSPGLGDTAMYLCATSRGLAVSSTDTQYFGPGTRLTVL.